This TCR beta chain was sequenced during a study of type 1 regulatory T cells. Study-wide context: T-allo10 is an in vitro-generated, Tr1-enriched CD4 T cell product specific for alloantigen. The study's findings and limits: Compared with non-type 1 regulatory T cells, type 1 regulatory T cells showed a more restricted TCR repertoire.

In the case of this clonotype: Its target is unknown.

V was cut by 4 bases and J by 6 bases, with 14 bases left in between. CDR3 length: 14 amino acids. Looked up from germline, CDR1 is KGHDR and CDR2 is SFDVKD. In TCRdb, the reads were re-called with MiXCR into one record per CDR3 protein. The sample has tens of thousands of distinct CDR3 sequences; roughly 20% are singletons. The sequence was obtained from a human donor in good health. The gene calls are TRBV24-1 and TRBJ1-2, with no clear D. Sequenced input: cultured type 1 regulatory T (Tr1) cells, either the whole culture or a sorted fraction (not recorded which). The CDR3 nucleotides are TGTGCCACCAGTGAGGACTTTAGAGGGAATGGCTACACCTTC. It codes for CATSEDFRGNGYTF.